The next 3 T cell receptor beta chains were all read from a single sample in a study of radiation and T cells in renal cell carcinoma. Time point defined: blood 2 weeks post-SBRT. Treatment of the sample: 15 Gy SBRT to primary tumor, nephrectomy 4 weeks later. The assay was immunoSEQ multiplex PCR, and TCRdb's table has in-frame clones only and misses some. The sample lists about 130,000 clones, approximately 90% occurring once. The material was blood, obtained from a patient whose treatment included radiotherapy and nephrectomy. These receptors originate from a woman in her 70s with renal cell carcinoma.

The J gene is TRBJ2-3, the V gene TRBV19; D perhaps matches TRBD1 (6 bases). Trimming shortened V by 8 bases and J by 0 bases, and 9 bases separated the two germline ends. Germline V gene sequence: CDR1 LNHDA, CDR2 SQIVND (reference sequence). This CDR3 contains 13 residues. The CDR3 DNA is TGTGCCAGTGCACAGGGCAGCACAGATACGCAGTATTTT. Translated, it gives CASAQGSTDTQYF.

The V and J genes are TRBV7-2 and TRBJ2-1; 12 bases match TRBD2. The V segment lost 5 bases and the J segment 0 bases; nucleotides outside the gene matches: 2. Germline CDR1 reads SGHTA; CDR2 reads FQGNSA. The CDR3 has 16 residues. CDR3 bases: TGTGCCAGCAGCAGGACTAGCGGGACCTCCTACAATGAGCAGTTCTTC. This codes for CASSRTSGTSYNEQFF.

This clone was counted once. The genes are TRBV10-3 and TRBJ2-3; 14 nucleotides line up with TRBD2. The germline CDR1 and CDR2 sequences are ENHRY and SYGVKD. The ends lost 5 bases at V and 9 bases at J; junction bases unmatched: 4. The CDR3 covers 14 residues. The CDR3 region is CAISPGTSGGTQYF. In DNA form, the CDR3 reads TGTGCCATCAGTCCAGGGACTAGCGGGGGAACGCAGTATTTT.